This TCR beta chain was recovered during a study of CXCR4 blockade with PD-1 therapy in pancreatic cancer. Method: immunoSEQ multiplex PCR; TCRdb's copy keeps in-frame clones and lacks some. This sample yields under 2,000 clones, of which 39% are seen a single time; more than 13% belongs to the top ten. Trimming shortened V by 4 bases and J by 2 bases, and 12 bases separated the two germline ends. Germline loops: CDR1 LNHDA, CDR2 SQIVND (reference sequence). This CDR3 is built from 15 residues. The source is a human donor with pancreatic ductal adenocarcinoma. The chain uses TRBV19 and TRBJ2-1; D is unclear. Source material: tumor tissue. Written as DNA, the CDR3 is TGTGCCAGTAGTAGGAACAGTCAAGCCTACAATGAGCAGTTCTTC. It yields the protein CASSRNSQAYNEQFF.